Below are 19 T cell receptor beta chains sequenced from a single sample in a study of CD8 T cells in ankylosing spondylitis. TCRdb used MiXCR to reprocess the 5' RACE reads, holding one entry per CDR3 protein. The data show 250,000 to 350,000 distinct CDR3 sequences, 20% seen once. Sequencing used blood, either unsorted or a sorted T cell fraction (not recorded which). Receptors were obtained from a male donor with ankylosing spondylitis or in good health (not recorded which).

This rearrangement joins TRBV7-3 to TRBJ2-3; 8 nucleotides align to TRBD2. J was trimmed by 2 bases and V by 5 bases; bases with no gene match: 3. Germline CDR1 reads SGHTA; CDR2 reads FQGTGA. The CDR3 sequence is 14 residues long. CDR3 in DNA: TGTGCCAGCAGCCGGGGACTAGTCACAGATACGCAGTATTTT. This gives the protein CASSRGLVTDTQYF.

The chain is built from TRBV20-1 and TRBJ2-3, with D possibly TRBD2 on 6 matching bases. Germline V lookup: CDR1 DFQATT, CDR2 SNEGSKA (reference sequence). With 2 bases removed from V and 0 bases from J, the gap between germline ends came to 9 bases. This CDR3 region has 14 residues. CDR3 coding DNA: TGCAGTGCTAGAAAAAGCGGGAGCACAGATACGCAGTATTTT. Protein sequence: CSARKSGSTDTQYF.

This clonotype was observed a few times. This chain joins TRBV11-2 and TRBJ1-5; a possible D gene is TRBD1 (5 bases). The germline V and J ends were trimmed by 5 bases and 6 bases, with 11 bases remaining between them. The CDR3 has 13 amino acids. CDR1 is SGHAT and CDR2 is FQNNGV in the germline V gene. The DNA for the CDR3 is TGTGCCAGCAGCCCCCAGGGAATTCAGCCCCAGCATTTT. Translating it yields CASSPQGIQPQHF. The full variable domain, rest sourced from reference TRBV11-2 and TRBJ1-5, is EAGVAQSPRYKIIEKRQSVAFWCNPISGHATLYWYQQILGQGPKLLIQFQNNGVVDDSQLPKDRFSAERLKGVDSTLKIQPAKLEDSAVYLCASSPQGIQPQHFGDGTRLSIL.

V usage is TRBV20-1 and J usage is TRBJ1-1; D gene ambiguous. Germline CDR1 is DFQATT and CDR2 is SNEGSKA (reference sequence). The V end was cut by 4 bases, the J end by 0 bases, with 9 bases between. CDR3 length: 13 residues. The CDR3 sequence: CSAKPPVNTEAFF. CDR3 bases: TGCAGTGCTAAGCCCCCTGTGAACACTGAAGCTTTCTTT.

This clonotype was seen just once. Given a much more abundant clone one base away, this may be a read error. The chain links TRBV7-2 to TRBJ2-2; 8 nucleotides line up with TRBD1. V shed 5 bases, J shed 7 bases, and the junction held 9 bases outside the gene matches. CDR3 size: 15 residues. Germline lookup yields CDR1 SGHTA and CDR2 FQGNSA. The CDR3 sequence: CASSASRGRVGELFF. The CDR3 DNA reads TGTGCCAGCAGCGCGAGCAGGGGGCGCGTCGGGGAGCTGTTTTTT.

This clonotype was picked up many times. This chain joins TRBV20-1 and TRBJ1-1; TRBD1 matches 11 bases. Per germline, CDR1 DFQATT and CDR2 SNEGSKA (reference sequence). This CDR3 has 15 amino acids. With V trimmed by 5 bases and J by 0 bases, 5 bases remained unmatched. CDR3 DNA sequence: TGCAGTGCTCGGACAGGGGGCCTCATGAACACTGAAGCTTTCTTT. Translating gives CSARTGGLMNTEAFF.

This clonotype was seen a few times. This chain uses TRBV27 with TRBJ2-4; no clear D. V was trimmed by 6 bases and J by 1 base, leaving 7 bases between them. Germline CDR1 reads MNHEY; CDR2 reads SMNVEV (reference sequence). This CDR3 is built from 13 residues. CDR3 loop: CASRPMAKNIQYF. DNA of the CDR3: TGTGCCAGCAGGCCCATGGCCAAAAACATTCAGTACTTC.

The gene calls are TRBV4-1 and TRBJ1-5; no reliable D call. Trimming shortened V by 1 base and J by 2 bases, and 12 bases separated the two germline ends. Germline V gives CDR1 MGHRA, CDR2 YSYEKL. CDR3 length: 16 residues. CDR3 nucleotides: TGCGCCAGCAGCCAAGTACCCCTTCAAGGCAATCAGCCCCAGCATTTT. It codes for CASSQVPLQGNQPQHF.

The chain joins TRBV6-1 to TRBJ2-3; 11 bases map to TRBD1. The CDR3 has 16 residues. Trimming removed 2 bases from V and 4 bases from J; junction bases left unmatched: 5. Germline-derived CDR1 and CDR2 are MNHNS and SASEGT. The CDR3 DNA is TGTGCCAGCAGTGAACGGACAGGGGGCCGAGCAGATACGCAGTATTTT. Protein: CASSERTGGRADTQYF.

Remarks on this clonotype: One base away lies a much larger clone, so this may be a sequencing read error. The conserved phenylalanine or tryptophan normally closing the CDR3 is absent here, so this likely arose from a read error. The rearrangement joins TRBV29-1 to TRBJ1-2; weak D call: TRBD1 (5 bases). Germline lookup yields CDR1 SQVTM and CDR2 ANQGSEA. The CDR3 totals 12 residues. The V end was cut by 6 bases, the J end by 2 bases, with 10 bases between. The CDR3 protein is CSVMGRNYGYTI. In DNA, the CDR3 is TGCAGCGTGATGGGACGGAACTATGGCTACACCATC.

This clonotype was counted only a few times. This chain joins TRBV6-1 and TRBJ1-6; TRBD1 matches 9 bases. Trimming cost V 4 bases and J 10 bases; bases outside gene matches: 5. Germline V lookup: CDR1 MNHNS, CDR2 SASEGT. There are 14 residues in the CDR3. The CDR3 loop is CASSAPTGGSPLHF. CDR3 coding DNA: TGTGCCAGCAGTGCCCCGACAGGGGGATCACCCCTCCACTTT.

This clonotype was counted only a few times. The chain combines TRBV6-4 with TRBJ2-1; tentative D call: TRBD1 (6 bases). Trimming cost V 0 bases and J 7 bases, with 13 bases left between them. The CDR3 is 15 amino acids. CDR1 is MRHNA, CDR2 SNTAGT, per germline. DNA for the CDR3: TGTGCCAGCAGTGACTCGAGTGGACAGATTAATGAGCAGTTCTTC. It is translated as CASSDSSGQINEQFF.

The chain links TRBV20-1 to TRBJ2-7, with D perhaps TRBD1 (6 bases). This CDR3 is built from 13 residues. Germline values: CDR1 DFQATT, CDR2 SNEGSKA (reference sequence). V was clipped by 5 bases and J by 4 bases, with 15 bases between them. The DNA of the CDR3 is TGCAGTGCTTCCCGGGACACCCAGTACGAGCAGTACGTC. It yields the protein CSASRDTQYEQYV.

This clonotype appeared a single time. The DNA of the CDR3 is TGTGCCAGCAGCAAAGACGGCTACGAGCAGTACGTC. This translates into CASSKDGYEQYV. The J gene is TRBJ2-7, the V gene TRBV7-2; D is unresolved. The CDR3 loop spans 12 amino acids. CDR1 is SGHTA and CDR2 is FQGNSA in the germline V gene. V gave up 5 bases and J gave up 3 bases, with 8 bases separating them.

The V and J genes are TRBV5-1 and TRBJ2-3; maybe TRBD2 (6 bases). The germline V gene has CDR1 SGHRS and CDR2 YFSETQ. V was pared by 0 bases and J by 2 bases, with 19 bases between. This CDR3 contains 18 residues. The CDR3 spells CASSLAPRVAGNTDTQYF. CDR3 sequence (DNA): TGCGCCAGCAGCTTGGCTCCCCGTGTTGCGGGGAACACAGATACGCAGTATTTT.

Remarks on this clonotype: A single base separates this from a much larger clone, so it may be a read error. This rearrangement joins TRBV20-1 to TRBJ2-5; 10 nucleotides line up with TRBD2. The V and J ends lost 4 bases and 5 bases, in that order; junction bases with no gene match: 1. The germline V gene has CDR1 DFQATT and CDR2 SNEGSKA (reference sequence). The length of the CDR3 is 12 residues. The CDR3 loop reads CSATSGSETQYF. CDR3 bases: TGCAGTGCTACTAGCGGGAGTGAGACCCAGTACTTC.

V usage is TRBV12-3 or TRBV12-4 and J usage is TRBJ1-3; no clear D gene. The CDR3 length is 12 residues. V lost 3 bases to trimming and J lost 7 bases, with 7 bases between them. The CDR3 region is CASSFDRNTIYF. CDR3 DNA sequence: TGTGCCAGCAGTTTCGACCGGAACACCATATATTTT.

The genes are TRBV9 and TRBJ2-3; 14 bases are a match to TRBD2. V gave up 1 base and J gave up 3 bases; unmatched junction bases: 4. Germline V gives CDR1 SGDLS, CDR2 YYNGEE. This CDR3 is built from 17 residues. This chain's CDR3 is CASSVPRTSGRTDTQYF. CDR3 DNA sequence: TGTGCCAGCAGCGTACCCCGGACTAGCGGGAGGACAGATACGCAGTATTTT. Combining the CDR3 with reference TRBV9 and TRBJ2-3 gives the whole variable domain DSGVTQTPKHLITATGQRVTLRCSPRSGDLSVYWYQQSLDQGLQFLIQYYNGEERAKGNILERFSAQQFPDLHSELNLSSLELGDSALYFCASSVPRTSGRTDTQYFGPGTRLTVL.

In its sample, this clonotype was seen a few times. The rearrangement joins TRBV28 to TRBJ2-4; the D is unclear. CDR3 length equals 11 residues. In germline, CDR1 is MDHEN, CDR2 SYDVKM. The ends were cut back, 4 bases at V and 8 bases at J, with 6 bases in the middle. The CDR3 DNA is TGTGCCAGCAGTTCCCTGGACATTCAGTACTTC. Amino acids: CASSSLDIQYF.